What follows are 25 T cell receptor beta chains derived from one specimen sequenced in a study of T cell responses to AZD1222 COVID-19 vaccine. Clones were read by immunoSEQ multiplex PCR, and TCRdb kept only the in-frame ones, dropping some. The table records around 100,000 clones, about 88% of them present only once. The sample was peripheral blood, taken on day 0 of AZD1222 vaccination. The source is an adult in good health.

This chain connects TRBV7-8 to TRBJ2-2; 9 bases match TRBD2. This CDR3 is 15 amino acids long. Unmatched junction bases numbered 1, after V lost 1 base and J lost 4 bases. Germline lookup yields CDR1 SGHVS and CDR2 FQNEAQ. This chain's CDR3 is CASSLGREGTGELFF. The CDR3 DNA follows: TGTGCCAGCAGCTTAGGGCGGGAGGGCACCGGGGAGCTGTTTTTT.

The chain has TRBV30 and TRBJ2-1; the match to TRBD2 covers 7 bases. V trimming: 4 bases; J trimming: 8 bases; junction bases outside the gene matches: 11. This CDR3 comprises 14 residues. Germline V gene data show CDR1 as GTSNPN and CDR2 as SVGIG (reference sequence). CDR3 coding DNA: TGTGCCTGGACGGGACTATACCTTTTTGATGAGCAGTTCTTC. Protein product: CAWTGLYLFDEQFF.

The gene calls are TRBV12-3 or TRBV12-4 and TRBJ2-7; D is uncertain. This CDR3 has 12 residues. Deletions cut 1 base from V and 9 bases from J, with 10 bases between. The chain's CDR3 is CASSLGSTRQYF. The CDR3 DNA sequence: TGTGCCAGCAGTTTAGGAAGCACCAGGCAGTACTTC.

J is TRBJ1-6 and V is TRBV27; maybe TRBD1 (5 bases). This CDR3 has 15 amino acids. Germline lookup yields CDR1 MNHEY and CDR2 SMNVEV (reference sequence). Trimming left V 6 bases short and J 9 bases short, with 18 bases between. CDR3 sequence (DNA): TGTGCCAGCAGGCCAACAGGAGGGGTCTTTTCACCCCTCCACTTT. Translating gives CASRPTGGVFSPLHF.

The chain has TRBV18 and TRBJ2-7; the match to TRBD2 covers 12 bases. V was pared by 1 base and J by 0 bases, with 10 bases of the junction left unmatched. Germline-derived CDR1 and CDR2 are KGHSH and LQKENI. The CDR3 spans 19 residues. The CDR3 protein is CASSPRVLGLAGSSYEQYF. The CDR3 DNA follows: TGTGCCAGCTCACCACGCGTTTTAGGACTAGCGGGGAGCTCCTACGAGCAGTACTTC.

The chain carries TRBV4-3 and TRBJ1-4; possibly TRBD1 for D (6 bases). The CDR3 extends over 15 amino acids. Germline CDR1 LGHNA, CDR2 YSLEER. Trimming took off 0 bases at V and 8 bases at J, with 13 bases between the two ends. The CDR3 sequence: CASSQDSGGREKLFF. The CDR3 region has the DNA TGCGCCAGCAGCCAAGATTCGGGGGGCAGGGAAAAACTGTTTTTT.

This clone was recorded a few times. The genes are TRBV21-1 and TRBJ2-4; the table's D gene call, TRBD2, was not cross checked with the DNA. TRBV21-1 is a listed pseudogene. The CDR3 runs 14 residues. DNA of the CDR3: TGTGCCAGCCGACGGGCGGGAGCCAAAAACATTCAGTACTTC. Amino acid sequence: CASRRAGAKNIQYF.

The chain employs TRBV6-5 and TRBJ1-1, with a weak D call TRBD1 (5 bases). Trimming pared 6 bases from V and 3 bases from J, leaving 11 bases between. Germline V CDR1 and CDR2: MNHEY, SVGAGI. The CDR3 is 13 amino acids. CDR3 bases: TGTGCCAGCAGCCGGGGACCGGACACTGAAGCTTTCTTT. It yields the protein CASSRGPDTEAFF.

The J gene is TRBJ1-5, the V gene TRBV19; tentatively, D is TRBD1 (5 bases). Trimming removed 3 bases at V and 6 bases at J, with 9 bases between. The CDR3 runs to 13 residues. Germline lookup yields CDR1 LNHDA and CDR2 SQIVND (reference sequence). The DNA of the CDR3 is TGTGCCAGTAGTATCCAGGGAGGTCAGCCCCAGCATTTT. It yields the protein CASSIQGGQPQHF.

The chain recombines TRBV5-1 with TRBJ2-1; D unclear. Germline CDR1 is SGHRS and CDR2 is YFSETQ. This CDR3 is 13 amino acids long. V gave up 2 bases and J gave up 6 bases, with 9 bases separating them. This CDR3 is CASSFGAGNEQFF. The CDR3 DNA reads as TGCGCCAGCAGCTTCGGAGCCGGCAATGAGCAGTTCTTC.

The chain recombines TRBV30 with TRBJ1-2, with D uncertain. In germline, CDR1 is GTSNPN, CDR2 SVGIG (reference sequence). The CDR3 extends over 14 amino acids. V lost 5 bases to trimming and J lost 1 base, with 14 bases between them. The CDR3 bases are TGTGCCTGGGACACACCGGTCCATAACTATGGCTACACCTTC. It encodes CAWDTPVHNYGYTF.

This clone occurred once. The chain links TRBV5-1 to TRBJ2-1, with 13 bases matching TRBD2. The CDR3 runs to 15 residues. Looked up from germline, CDR1 is SGHRS and CDR2 is YFSETQ. Unmatched junction bases numbered 4, after V lost 2 bases and J lost 8 bases. CDR3 in amino acids: CASSLGTSGIDEQFF. CDR3 sequence (DNA): TGCGCCAGCAGCTTAGGGACTAGCGGGATAGATGAGCAGTTCTTC.

V usage is TRBV4-3 and J usage is TRBJ2-1, with D maybe TRBD2 (5 bases). CDR3 length: 15 amino acids. The V end lost 0 bases, the J end lost 9 bases, and 15 bases lay between the germline ends. Germline V gives CDR1 LGHNA, CDR2 YSLEER. The CDR3 nucleotides are TGCGCCAGCAGCCAAGATTTAACTAGTTGGGCTGAGCAGTTCTTC. This translates into CASSQDLTSWAEQFF.

CDR3 coding DNA: TGCGCCAGCAGCCAACAGGGACAGGGTGGGACCTACGAGCAGTACTTC. Residues: CASSQQGQGGTYEQYF. The chain carries TRBV4-1 and TRBJ2-7; 9 positions agree with TRBD1. CDR3 size: 16 residues. V was clipped by 2 bases and J by 2 bases; unmatched bases: 7. The germline V gene has CDR1 MGHRA and CDR2 YSYEKL.

The table lists this clone with a count of one. This sequence joins TRBV11-2 and TRBJ2-1; D is undetermined. Germline assignment: CDR1 SGHAT and CDR2 FQNNGV. V gave up 4 bases and J gave up 5 bases, with 12 bases separating them. This CDR3 comprises 14 residues. Here the CDR3 DNA reads TGTGCCAGCAGCTCTGTCCCTGTTAACAATGAGCAGTTCTTC. This translates into CASSSVPVNNEQFF.

This clone appeared a single time. The J gene is TRBJ2-2, the V gene TRBV7-9, with D possibly being TRBD2 (5 bases). This CDR3 has 15 residues. CDR1 is SEHNR and CDR2 is FQNEAQ in the germline V gene (reference sequence). The V end lost 5 bases, the J end lost 1 base, and 11 bases lay between the germline ends. The CDR3 spells CASSRPGVNTGELFF. The CDR3 bases are TGTGCCAGCAGCCGGCCCGGGGTGAACACCGGGGAGCTGTTTTTT.

The chain has TRBV12-5 and TRBJ1-1, with D hard to call. Trimming removed 5 bases at V and 4 bases at J, with 11 bases between. The CDR3 length is 13 residues. Germline values: CDR1 LGHNT, CDR2 FRNRAP. The CDR3: CASGLGKGTEAFF. The CDR3 DNA reads as TGTGCTAGTGGTCTGGGGAAAGGCACTGAAGCTTTCTTT.

The J gene is TRBJ2-7, the V gene TRBV6-2 or TRBV6-3; TRBD2 might be the D (5 bases). Germline values: CDR1 MNHEY, CDR2 SVGEGT. V was clipped by 2 bases and J by 4 bases, with 12 bases between them. The CDR3 has 14 amino acids. CDR3: CASSYGLEGYEQYF. Written as DNA, the CDR3 is TGTGCCAGCAGTTACGGGCTAGAGGGTTACGAGCAGTACTTC.

The genes are TRBV29-1 and TRBJ2-3, with TRBD1 matching 9 bases. The CDR3 is 14 amino acids. The ends lost 8 bases at V and 3 bases at J; junction bases unmatched: 9. Germline CDR1 and CDR2: SQVTM and ANQGSEA. The CDR3 reads CSLRPGTGTDTQYF. CDR3 nucleotides: TGCAGCTTGAGACCCGGGACAGGGACAGATACGCAGTATTTT.

This clone was seen a few times. The chain is built from TRBV7-9 and TRBJ1-5; no reliable D call. CDR3 size: 15 residues. Germline CDR1 is SEHNR and CDR2 is FQNEAQ (reference sequence). Trimming removed 4 bases at V and 5 bases at J, with 15 bases between. This CDR3 is CASSSSGSPDQPQHF. The CDR3 nucleotides are TGTGCCAGCAGCTCTTCAGGCTCCCCAGATCAGCCCCAGCATTTT.

This chain connects TRBV28 to TRBJ2-1; 13 nucleotides line up with TRBD2. Germline trimming cut 5 bases from V and 0 bases from J; bases unmatched to any gene: 7. The CDR3 contains 18 residues. The V gene's germline CDR1 is MDHEN and CDR2 SYDVKM. The CDR3 spells CASSNPGLAGSSYNEQFF. CDR3 bases: TGTGCCAGCAGTAACCCGGGACTAGCGGGGAGCTCCTACAATGAGCAGTTCTTC.

The gene calls are TRBV5-1 and TRBJ2-3; D is ambiguous. This CDR3 is 11 amino acids long. Germline CDR1 SGHRS, CDR2 YFSETQ. V gave up 3 bases and J gave up 5 bases, with 4 bases separating them. The DNA for the CDR3 is TGCGCCAGCAGCTGGAAAGATACGCAGTATTTT. Translation gives CASSWKDTQYF.

J is TRBJ2-1 and V is TRBV7-3; maybe TRBD2 (6 bases). Germline V CDR1 and CDR2: SGHTA, FQGTGA. Trimming shortened V by 5 bases and J by 7 bases, and 18 bases separated the two germline ends. The length of the CDR3 is 15 residues. The DNA for the CDR3 is TGTGCCAGCAGCATGAGACTAGATCGAGAGAATGAGCAGTTCTTC. It is translated as CASSMRLDRENEQFF.

This sequence joins TRBV30 and TRBJ1-4, with a weak D call TRBD1 (6 bases). Between the trimmed V and J ends, which lost 0 bases and 6 bases, there was a span of 23 bases. The CDR3 is made up of 18 amino acids. Germline assignment: CDR1 GTSNPN and CDR2 SVGIG (reference sequence). CDR3 nucleotide sequence: TGTGCCTGGAGTGTAGGGGGTGACTCGACACTTCGATATGAAAAACTGTTTTTT. This gives the protein CAWSVGGDSTLRYEKLFF.

This clone was counted only a few times. The chain recombines TRBV30 with TRBJ2-7; 8 nucleotides align to TRBD2. CDR3 length equals 13 residues. Per germline, CDR1 GTSNPN and CDR2 SVGIG (reference sequence). The ends lost 5 bases at V and 7 bases at J; junction bases unmatched: 10. This CDR3 is CAWAGSGRREQYF. CDR3 DNA sequence: TGTGCCTGGGCGGGGAGCGGGAGAAGGGAGCAGTACTTC.